This passage covers 20 T cell receptor beta chains from one sample sequenced in a study of regulatory T cells in long-lasting Graves disease. The time point: persistent/refractory GD, antithyroid drugs over 5 years with positive TRAb. From RNA extracted from PBMCs, the TCR library was made. In building TCR beta libraries, iRepertoire HTBI primers were used together with Arm-PCR of CDR3 regions. Each CDR3 protein gets one entry after TCRdb re-called the multiplex PCR reads with MiXCR. The data show fewer than 600,000 distinct CDR3 sequences, with 20% to 25% seen just once and around 13% held by the top ten. The sample here was peripheral blood mononuclear cells (PBMCs), taken when the disease was refractory, from a patient treated with antithyroid drugs. Receptors were obtained from a female donor with Graves disease.

This clonotype was found many times. The chain combines TRBV12-3 or TRBV12-4 with TRBJ1-1; D possibly corresponds to TRBD1 (5 bases). The V end was cut by 8 bases, the J end by 0 bases, with 19 bases between. The CDR3 consists of 16 residues. CDR3 amino acids: CASSRGITRVNTEAFF. The CDR3 DNA reads as TGTGCCAGCTCAAGGGGCATCACGAGGGTGAACACTGAAGCTTTCTTT.

The chain joins TRBV30 to TRBJ1-5, with no clear D. V lost 2 bases, J lost 7 bases, and 12 bases lay in between. Germline V gene data show CDR1 as GTSNPN and CDR2 as SVGIG (reference sequence). The CDR3 is made up of 13 amino acids. DNA for the CDR3: TGTGCCTGGAGTAAGGACCCCGGGCAGCCCCAGCATTTT. This sequence encodes CAWSKDPGQPQHF.

The chain combines TRBV5-1 with TRBJ1-2; 10 bases fit TRBD1. Unmatched junction bases numbered 6, after V lost 4 bases and J lost 0 bases. The CDR3 contains 16 residues. Germline assignment: CDR1 SGHRS and CDR2 YFSETQ. This CDR3 reads CASSRTGGTANYGYTF. For the CDR3, the DNA is TGCGCCAGCAGCCGGACAGGGGGTACCGCTAACTATGGCTACACCTTC.

This clonotype was detected ten times or more. The J gene is TRBJ2-7, the V gene TRBV27; a possible D gene is TRBD1 (6 bases). The CDR3 spans 15 residues. V gave up 0 bases and J gave up 0 bases, with 9 bases separating them. The V gene's germline CDR1 is MNHEY and CDR2 SMNVEV (reference sequence). The CDR3 reads CASSLSQGRSYEQYF. The CDR3 DNA follows: TGTGCCAGCAGTTTATCGCAGGGGCGCTCCTACGAGCAGTACTTC.

This clonotype was seen ten or more times. This sequence joins TRBV6-2 or TRBV6-3 and TRBJ1-5; D possibly corresponds to TRBD1 (5 bases). The CDR3 contains 18 residues. Trimming shortened V by 0 bases and J by 4 bases, and 19 bases separated the two germline ends. The germline CDR1 and CDR2 sequences are MNHEY and SVGEGT. The CDR3 bases are TGTGCCAGCAGTTACTCCGAGGGGTTCTCTCTGGGGAATCAGCCCCAGCATTTT. Residues: CASSYSEGFSLGNQPQHF.

In its sample, this clonotype was seen many times. The J gene is TRBJ1-1, the V gene TRBV6-1, with D hard to call. Per the germline V gene, CDR1 is MNHNS and CDR2 is SASEGT. The CDR3 is 14 residues long. V was cut by 5 bases and J by 1 base, with 11 bases left in between. The CDR3 DNA follows: TGTGCCAGCAGTCTTCCGTTTTCGAACACTGAAGCTTTCTTT. Amino acid sequence: CASSLPFSNTEAFF.

This chain connects TRBV7-2 to TRBJ2-7, with TRBD2 matching over 8 bases. The germline CDR1 and CDR2 sequences are SGHTA and FQGNSA. The CDR3 contains 14 residues. J gave up 4 bases and V 1 base, and 3 bases lay outside the gene matches. The CDR3 DNA is TGTGCCAGCAGCTTAGAAGCGGGGGTATACGAGCAGTACTTC. Protein product: CASSLEAGVYEQYF.

This clonotype showed up many times. This chain uses TRBV20-1 with TRBJ1-1; D uncertain. The CDR3 extends over 13 amino acids. Trimming removed 4 bases from V and 2 bases from J, with 11 bases in between. Germline loops: CDR1 DFQATT, CDR2 SNEGSKA (reference sequence). This CDR3 reads CSAKRQINTEAFF. The CDR3 region has the DNA TGCAGTGCTAAGAGGCAGATCAACACTGAAGCTTTCTTT.

The chain combines TRBV10-3 with TRBJ1-4, with D hard to call. Germline CDR1 is ENHRY and CDR2 is SYGVKD. V lost 10 bases, J lost 6 bases, and 12 bases lay in between. This CDR3 is built from 12 residues. The CDR3 nucleotides read TGTGCCACCAGGAGCGAGTATGAAAAACTGTTTTTT. Amino acids: CATRSEYEKLFF.

The chain recombines TRBV7-9 with TRBJ1-2; D unclear. CDR1 is SEHNR and CDR2 is FQNEAQ in the germline V gene (reference sequence). The CDR3 is 15 amino acids. The V and J ends lost 5 bases and 8 bases respectively, with 21 bases between them. CDR3 region: CASSTPRVTYEGYTF. CDR3 nucleotide sequence: TGTGCCAGCAGCACCCCCCGGGTGACTTATGAAGGCTACACCTTC. Full variable domain (remainder filled in from reference TRBV7-9 and TRBJ1-2): DTGVSQNPRHKITKRGQNVTFRCDPISEHNRLYWYRQTLGQGPEFLTYFQNEAQLEKSRLLSDRFSAERPKGSFSTLEIQRTEQGDSAMYLCASSTPRVTYEGYTFGSGTRLTVV.

The sample holds many counts of this clonotype. J is TRBJ1-1 and V is TRBV28; TRBD1 is a possible D gene (5 bases). The CDR3 runs to 15 residues. The V end was cut by 2 bases, the J end by 1 base, with 11 bases between. Germline values: CDR1 MDHEN, CDR2 SYDVKM. In DNA form, the CDR3 reads TGTGCCAGCAGTTTAGTCCACAGGACGAACACTGAAGCTTTCTTT. This gives the protein CASSLVHRTNTEAFF. The full variable domain, in which reference TRBV28 and TRBJ1-1 provide the parts outside the CDR3, is DVKVTQSSRYLVKRTGEKVFLECVQDMDHENMFWYRQDPGLGLRLIYFSYDVKMKEKGDIPEGYSVSREKKERFSLILESASTNQTSMYLCASSLVHRTNTEAFFGQGTRLTVV.

The chain has TRBV27 and TRBJ1-5; D is unresolved. The CDR3 extends over 16 amino acids. Germline V gives CDR1 MNHEY, CDR2 SMNVEV (reference sequence). Trimming shortened V by 2 bases and J by 6 bases, and 17 bases separated the two germline ends. The DNA of the CDR3 is TGTGCCAGCAGTTTAGCCCCCCTCGGTGGTGGTCAGCCCCAGCATTTT. Protein sequence: CASSLAPLGGGQPQHF.

This clonotype showed up just a few times. This may be a read error, as it is one base from a much larger clone. The gene calls are TRBV11-3 and TRBJ2-7; 9 positions match TRBD1. The CDR3 is 15 residues long. V trimming: 0 bases; J trimming: 3 bases; junction bases outside the gene matches: 3. From germline, CDR1 is SGHNT and CDR2 YENEEA. CDR3 nucleotides: TGTGCCAGCAGCTTAGATGGGACAGGGTTCTACGAGCAGTACTTC. It is translated as CASSLDGTGFYEQYF.

This clonotype was seen a handful of times. The chain recombines TRBV28 with TRBJ1-5; maybe TRBD1 (6 bases). This CDR3 spans 14 amino acids. Trimming stripped 6 bases from V and 7 bases from J, with 16 bases between. Germline V gives CDR1 MDHEN, CDR2 SYDVKM. The DNA of the CDR3 is TGTGCCAGCAGGGACAACAGGGTAAGACAGCCCCAGCATTTT. Translating gives CASRDNRVRQPQHF. Supplemented by reference TRBV28 and TRBJ1-5, the full variable domain reads DVKVTQSSRYLVKRTGEKVFLECVQDMDHENMFWYRQDPGLGLRLIYFSYDVKMKEKGDIPEGYSVSREKKERFSLILESASTNQTSMYLCASRDNRVRQPQHFGDGTRLSIL.

This clonotype was observed a few times. The chain carries TRBV7-2 and TRBJ2-1; 7 bases map to TRBD2. Looked up from germline, CDR1 is SGHTA and CDR2 is FQGNSA. This CDR3 is built from 14 residues. With 4 bases clipped from V and 3 bases from J, the junction kept 3 bases outside the gene matches. CDR3: CASSSRDYYNEQFF. The CDR3 DNA follows: TGTGCCAGCAGCTCCCGGGACTACTACAATGAGCAGTTCTTC.

This clonotype was detected ten times or more. This chain connects TRBV7-2 to TRBJ2-7; 8 bases agree with TRBD1. The junction had 5 bases not matched to a gene; V was cut back by 4 bases and J by 0 bases. The CDR3 loop spans 15 amino acids. Germline V gives CDR1 SGHTA, CDR2 FQGNSA. This chain's CDR3 is CASSSRQGRSYEQYF. CDR3 nucleotide sequence: TGTGCCAGCAGCTCCCGACAGGGGCGCTCCTACGAGCAGTACTTC. The whole variable domain, filled in from reference TRBV7-2 and TRBJ2-7, reads GAGVSQSPSNKVTEKGKDVELRCDPISGHTALYWYRQSLGQGLEFLIYFQGNSAPDKSGLPSDRFSAERTGGSVSTLTIQRTQQEDSAVYLCASSSRQGRSYEQYFGPGTRLTVT.

There are many counts of this clonotype. The CDR3 reads CASSKINLDRAGANVLTF. As DNA, the CDR3 is TGTGCCAGCAGTAAAATCAACCTCGACAGGGCCGGGGCCAACGTCCTGACTTTC. This chain connects TRBV28 to TRBJ2-6; TRBD1 agrees at 7 bases. The CDR3 totals 18 residues. Unmatched junction bases numbered 14, after V lost 5 bases and J lost 4 bases. The V gene's germline CDR1 is MDHEN and CDR2 SYDVKM.

Comments on this clonotype: The junction does not match germline at one end; this may be a read error. The chain couples TRBV27 to TRBJ2-2, with TRBD2 matching over 14 bases. This CDR3 spans 17 amino acids. CDR1 and CDR2 from the germline V gene are MNHEY and SMNVEV (reference sequence). The CDR3: CASSLTGLAGDTGELLF. CDR3 nucleotide sequence: TGTGCCAGCAGCCTTACGGGACTAGCGGGAGACACCGGGGAGCTGCTTTTT.

In its sample, this clonotype was seen many times. The chain has TRBV11-2 and TRBJ2-7; 7 nucleotides agree with TRBD2. The CDR3 contains 13 residues. CDR1 and CDR2 from the germline V gene are SGHAT and FQNNGV. V dropped 1 base and J dropped 4; count of bases not matched to a gene: 1. DNA for the CDR3: TGTGCCAGCAGCTTAGTCGGGGGGTACGAGCAGTACTTC. Translating it yields CASSLVGGYEQYF.

Only a few counts were recorded for this clonotype. CDR3 in DNA: TGTGCCAGTAGGAACAGTCAGAACACTGAAGCTTTCTTT. Translated, it gives CASRNSQNTEAFF. The chain has TRBV11-2 and TRBJ1-1, with D unclear. Trimming shortened V by 9 bases and J by 1 base, and 12 bases separated the two germline ends. The CDR3 contains 13 residues. CDR1 is SGHAT and CDR2 is FQNNGV in the germline V gene.